This T cell receptor (beta chain) was documented in a study of blood T cell repertoires in COVID-19. The wider study: Samples taken during acute and convalescent COVID-19 were collected in the United States, Italy and Spain. PBMCs, B-cell-depleted T cells, or T cells provided the cDNA or gDNA that made up the material.

Trimming cost V 4 bases and J 3 bases, with 12 bases left between them. CDR3 length: 15 amino acids. Germline V lookup: CDR1 KGHDR, CDR2 SFDVKD. Authors' data handling: Estimated nucleated cell counts came from reference gene primer amplification. Clones were read by immunoSEQ multiplex PCR, and TCRdb kept only the in-frame ones, dropping some. V and J calls and clone size come straight from that table; D and trimming were deduced from the DNA. The profile covers some 100,000 clones, with about 85% appearing a single time and approximately 10% taken by the ten largest. The TCR comes from a woman between 65 and 79 years old with active or convalescent COVID-19. V usage is TRBV24-1 and J usage is TRBJ1-5; unclear D gene. Sequenced material: peripheral blood. The CDR3 DNA reads as TGTGCCACCAGTGACCACCACAGCAACAATCAGCCCCAGCATTTT. It specifies CATSDHHSNNQPQHF.